The sequence of this T cell receptor beta chain was determined in a study of cytomegalovirus exposure and HLA in healthy donors. This clone was seen only once. The antigen is undetermined. Study-level points and caveats: Later genetic work tied a missense DCLRE1C variant to beta-chain V and J trimming.

The PCR used 60 Vbeta and 13 Jbeta primers. The data were produced by immunoSEQ multiplex PCR, yet TCRdb's version contains in-frame clones alone and is incomplete. The table has over 100,000 clones, about two thirds seen once. Germline lookup yields CDR1 SQVTM and CDR2 ANQGSEA. V was pared by 2 bases and J by 7 bases, with 7 bases of the junction left unmatched. CDR3 size: 13 residues. The genes are TRBV29-1 and TRBJ1-1; 7 bases are a match to TRBD1. This TCR derives from a woman in her 70s in good health and CMV-seropositive. Sequencing was done on a sample of PBMCs. The CDR3 sequence: CSVESETGIEAFF. The CDR3 bases are TGCAGCGTTGAATCCGAGACAGGGATTGAAGCTTTCTTT.